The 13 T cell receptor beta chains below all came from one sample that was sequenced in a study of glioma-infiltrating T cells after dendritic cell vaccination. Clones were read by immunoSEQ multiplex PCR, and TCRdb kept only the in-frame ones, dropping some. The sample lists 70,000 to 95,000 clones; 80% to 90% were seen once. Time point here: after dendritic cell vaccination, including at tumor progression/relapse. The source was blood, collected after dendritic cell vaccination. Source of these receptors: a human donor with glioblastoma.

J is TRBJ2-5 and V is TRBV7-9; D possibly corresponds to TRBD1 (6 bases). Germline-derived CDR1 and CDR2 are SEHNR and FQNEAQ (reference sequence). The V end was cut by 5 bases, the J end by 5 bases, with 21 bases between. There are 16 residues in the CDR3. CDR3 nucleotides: TGTGCCAGCAGCCGATCGTGGGCAGGGGCAGGGGAGACCCAGTACTTC. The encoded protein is CASSRSWAGAGETQYF.

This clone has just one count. DNA of the CDR3: TGTGCCAGCAGTTTCTCTACTTCCGGGACAGGGTATGGCTACACCTTC. It is translated as CASSFSTSGTGYGYTF. V gene TRBV27 combines with J gene TRBJ1-2; TRBD1 agrees at 9 bases. CDR1 and CDR2 from the germline V gene are MNHEY and SMNVEV (reference sequence). The length of the CDR3 is 16 residues. The V and J ends lost 3 bases and 5 bases, in that order; junction bases with no gene match: 10.

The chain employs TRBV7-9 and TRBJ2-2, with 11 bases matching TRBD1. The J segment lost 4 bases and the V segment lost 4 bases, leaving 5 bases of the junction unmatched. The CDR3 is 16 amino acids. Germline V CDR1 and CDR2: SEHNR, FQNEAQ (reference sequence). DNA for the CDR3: TGTGCCAGCAGCTCGGACAGGGGGCTAGGCACCGGGGAGCTGTTTTTT. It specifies CASSSDRGLGTGELFF.

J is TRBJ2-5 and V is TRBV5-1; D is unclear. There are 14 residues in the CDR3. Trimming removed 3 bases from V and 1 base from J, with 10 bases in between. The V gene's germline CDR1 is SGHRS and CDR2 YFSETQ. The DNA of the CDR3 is TGCGCCAGCAGCTCTGGCAGGCCCCAAGAGACCCAGTACTTC. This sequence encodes CASSSGRPQETQYF.

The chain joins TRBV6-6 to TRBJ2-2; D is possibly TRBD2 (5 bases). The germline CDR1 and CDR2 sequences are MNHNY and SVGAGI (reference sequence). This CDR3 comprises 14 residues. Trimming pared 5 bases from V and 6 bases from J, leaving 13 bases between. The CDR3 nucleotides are TGTGCCAGCAGTAATAACGGGATGCCCGGGGAGCTGTTTTTT. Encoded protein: CASSNNGMPGELFF.

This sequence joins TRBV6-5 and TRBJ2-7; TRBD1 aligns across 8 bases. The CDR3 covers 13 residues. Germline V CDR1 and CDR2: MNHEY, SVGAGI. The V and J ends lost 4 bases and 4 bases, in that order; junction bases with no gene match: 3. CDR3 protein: CASSWNRGYEQYF. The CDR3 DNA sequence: TGTGCCAGCAGTTGGAACAGGGGGTACGAGCAGTACTTC.

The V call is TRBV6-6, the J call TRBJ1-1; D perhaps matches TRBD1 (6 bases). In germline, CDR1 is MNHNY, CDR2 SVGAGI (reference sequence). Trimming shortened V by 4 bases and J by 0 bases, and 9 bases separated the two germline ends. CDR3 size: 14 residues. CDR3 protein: CASSSPGVNTEAFF. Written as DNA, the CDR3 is TGTGCCAGCAGTTCCCCAGGGGTGAACACTGAAGCTTTCTTT.

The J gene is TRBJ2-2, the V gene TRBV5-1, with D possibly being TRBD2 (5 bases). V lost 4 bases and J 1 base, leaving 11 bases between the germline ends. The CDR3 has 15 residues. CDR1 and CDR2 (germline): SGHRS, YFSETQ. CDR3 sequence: CASSPGNLNTGELFF. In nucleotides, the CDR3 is TGCGCCAGCAGCCCCGGGAATCTGAACACCGGGGAGCTGTTTTTT.

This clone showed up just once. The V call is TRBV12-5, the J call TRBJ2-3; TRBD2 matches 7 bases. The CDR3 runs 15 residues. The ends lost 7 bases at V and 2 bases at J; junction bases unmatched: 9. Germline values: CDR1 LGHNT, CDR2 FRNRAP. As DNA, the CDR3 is TGTGCTAGTGTCTGGGGGACTACCCTCACAGATACGCAGTATTTT. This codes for CASVWGTTLTDTQYF.

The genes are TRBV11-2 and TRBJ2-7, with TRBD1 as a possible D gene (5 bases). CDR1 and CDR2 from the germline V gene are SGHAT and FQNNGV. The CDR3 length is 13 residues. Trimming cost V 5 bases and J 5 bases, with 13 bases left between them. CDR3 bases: TGTGCCAGCAGCCCTACGTGGGGCAACGAGCAGTACTTC. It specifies CASSPTWGNEQYF.

The CDR3 DNA reads TGTGCCAGCAGCAAATCCCCCGGGGAGCAAGAGACCCAGTACTTC. Translating gives CASSKSPGEQETQYF. The chain recombines TRBV7-2 with TRBJ2-5; D is possibly TRBD2 (5 bases). The V end lost 5 bases, the J end lost 2 bases, and 15 bases lay between the germline ends. CDR1 SGHTA and CDR2 FQGNSA come from the germline V gene. CDR3 length equals 15 residues.

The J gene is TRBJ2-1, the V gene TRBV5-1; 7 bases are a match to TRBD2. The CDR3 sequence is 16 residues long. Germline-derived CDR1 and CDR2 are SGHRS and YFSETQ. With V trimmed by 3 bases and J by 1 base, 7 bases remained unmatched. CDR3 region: CASSSMSGASYNEQFF. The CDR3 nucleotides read TGCGCCAGCAGCTCGATGAGCGGGGCTTCCTACAATGAGCAGTTCTTC.

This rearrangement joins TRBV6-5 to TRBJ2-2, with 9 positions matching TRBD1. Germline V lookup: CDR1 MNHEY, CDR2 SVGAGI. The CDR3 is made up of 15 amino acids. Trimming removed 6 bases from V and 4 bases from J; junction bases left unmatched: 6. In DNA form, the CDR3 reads TGTGCCAGCAGCCTAGACAGGGGGGGCACCGGGGAGCTGTTTTTT. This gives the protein CASSLDRGGTGELFF.